This T cell receptor beta chain was profiled in a study of vaccination effects on CD4 cells after COVID-19. Study-wide results and limits: There was marked clonal contraction among infection- and vaccine-induced clones late after vaccination.

Trimming cost V 3 bases and J 0 bases, with 7 bases left between them. Germline lookup yields CDR1 DFQATT and CDR2 SNEGSKA (reference sequence). The length of the CDR3 is 13 residues. Only in-frame clones appear in the TCRdb table, and some are missing; sequencing was by immunoSEQ multiplex PCR. The sample contains about 27,000 clones, roughly 74% of which appear only once. Peptide-pool stimulation followed by sequencing identified expanded antigen-specific CD4+ clonotypes in the ViraFEST assay. CD4+ T cell isolation took place after more than eight days of culture. In the vaccine recipients, nucleocapsid antibodies were negative and there was no prior SARS-CoV-2 infection. The table lists this clone with a few counts. Its target is not known.

This receptor was identified in a human donor who received a COVID-19 vaccine. The specimen was CD4+ T cells from PBMCs cultured with HCoV-NL63 spike peptides, collected before COVID-19 vaccination. The chain carries TRBV20-1 and TRBJ2-3; D might be TRBD1 (6 bases). The CDR3 here is CSASQGSTDTQYF. The CDR3 coding sequence is TGCAGTGCTAGTCAGGGGAGCACAGATACGCAGTATTTT.